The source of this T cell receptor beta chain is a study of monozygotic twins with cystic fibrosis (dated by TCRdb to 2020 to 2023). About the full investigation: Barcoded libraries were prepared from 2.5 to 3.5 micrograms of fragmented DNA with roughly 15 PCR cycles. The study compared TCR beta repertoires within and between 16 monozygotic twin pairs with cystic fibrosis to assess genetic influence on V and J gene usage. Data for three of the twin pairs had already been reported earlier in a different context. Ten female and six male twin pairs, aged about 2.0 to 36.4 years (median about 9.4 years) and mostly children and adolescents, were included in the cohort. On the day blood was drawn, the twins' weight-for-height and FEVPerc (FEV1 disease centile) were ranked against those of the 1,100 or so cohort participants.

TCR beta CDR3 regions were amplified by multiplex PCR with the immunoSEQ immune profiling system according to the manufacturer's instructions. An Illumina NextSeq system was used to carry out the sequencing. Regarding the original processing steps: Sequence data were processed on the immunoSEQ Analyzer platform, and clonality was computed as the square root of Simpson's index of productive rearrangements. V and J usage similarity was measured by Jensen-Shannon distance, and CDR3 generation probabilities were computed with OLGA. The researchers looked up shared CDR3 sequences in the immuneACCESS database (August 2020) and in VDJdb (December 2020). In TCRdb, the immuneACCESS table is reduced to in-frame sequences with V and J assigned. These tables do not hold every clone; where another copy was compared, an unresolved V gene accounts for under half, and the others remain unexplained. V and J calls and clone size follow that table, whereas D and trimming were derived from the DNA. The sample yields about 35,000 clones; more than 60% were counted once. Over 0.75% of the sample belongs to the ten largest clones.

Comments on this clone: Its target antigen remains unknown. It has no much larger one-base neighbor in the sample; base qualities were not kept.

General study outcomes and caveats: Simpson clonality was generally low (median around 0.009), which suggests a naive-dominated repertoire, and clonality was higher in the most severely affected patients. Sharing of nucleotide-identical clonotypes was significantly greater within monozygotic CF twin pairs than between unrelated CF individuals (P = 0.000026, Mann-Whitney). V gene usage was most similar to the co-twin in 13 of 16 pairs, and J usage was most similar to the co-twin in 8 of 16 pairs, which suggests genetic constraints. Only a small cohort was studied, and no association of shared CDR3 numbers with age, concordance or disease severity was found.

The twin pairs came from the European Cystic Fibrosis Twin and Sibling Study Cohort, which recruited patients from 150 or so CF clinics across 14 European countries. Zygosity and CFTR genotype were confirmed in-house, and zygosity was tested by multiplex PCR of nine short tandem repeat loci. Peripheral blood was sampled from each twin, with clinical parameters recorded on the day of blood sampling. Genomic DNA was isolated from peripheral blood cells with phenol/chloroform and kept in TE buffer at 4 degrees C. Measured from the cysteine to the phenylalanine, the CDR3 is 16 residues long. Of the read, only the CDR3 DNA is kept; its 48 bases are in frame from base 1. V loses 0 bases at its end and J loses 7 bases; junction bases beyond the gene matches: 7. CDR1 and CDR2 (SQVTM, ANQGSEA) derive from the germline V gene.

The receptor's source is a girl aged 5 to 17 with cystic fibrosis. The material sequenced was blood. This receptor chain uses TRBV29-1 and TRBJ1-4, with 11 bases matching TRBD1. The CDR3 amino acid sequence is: CSVEDLDRGQGEKLFF. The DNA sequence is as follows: TGCAGCGTTGAAGATCTGGACAGGGGGCAGGGTGAAAAACTGTTTTTT.